Many counts were recorded for the clone carrying this T cell receptor beta chain. Antigen specificity is unknown. The germline V gene encodes CDR1 DFQATT and CDR2 SNEGSKA (reference sequence). The CDR3 is made up of 15 amino acids. J was trimmed by 1 base and V by 1 base; bases with no gene match: 5. The data were taken from a study of blood T cells in healthy people across ages. Overall study results and limits: Long-lived donors carried more naive CD4+ cells and greater diversity than aged donors. PBMCs went unsorted, and a conclusive naive versus antigen-experienced comparison was therefore prevented.

Combining a sample-barcoded 5' primer with a J-beta primer mix, a second PCR ran for 7 to 11 cycles. From each sample, at least 2.5 million paired-end reads containing CDR3 were obtained. Using its own MiXCR run on the 5' RACE reads, TCRdb lists one record per CDR3 protein. Altogether approximately 810,000 distinct CDR3 sequences are present, more than 25% being singletons, with the ten largest covering about 18%. The TCR was taken from an elderly woman in good health. The sample was blood. The V and J genes are TRBV20-1 and TRBJ2-7; 9 bases are shared with TRBD1. CDR3 in amino acids: CSARVVGQGSYEQYF. CDR3 coding DNA: TGCAGTGCTAGAGTTGTGGGACAGGGATCCTACGAGCAGTACTTC.